This TCR beta chain came from a study of identifying expanded T cells in peripheral blood. Whole-study findings and limits: Across healthy donors, higher total template counts meant significantly greater approximately 2-week count variance. About 1.3 clones differed between technical replicates, versus roughly 17 and 20 over time.

CDR1 and CDR2 from the germline V gene are MDHEN and SYDVKM. V shed 8 bases and J shed 8 bases, with 7 bases lying between them. The CDR3 is 10 amino acids. Collection occurred without any documented infections or immune events in donors. A remark on this clone: Its antigen is still unknown.

Data came from immunoSEQ multiplex PCR; TCRdb stores just in-frame clones and leaves some out. Among 100,000 or so clones, about 91% were seen once, and the ten largest hold about 14%. The sequencing input was blood. The V call is TRBV28, the J call TRBJ2-1, with D possibly being TRBD2 (6 bases). The receptor's source is a person aged 18 to 70 in good health. As DNA, the CDR3 is TGTGCCAGCGGGACTGATGAGCAGTTCTTC. As protein: CASGTDEQFF.